This TCR beta chain stems from a study of T cell responses to AZD1222 COVID-19 vaccine. Of note for this clone: Its target is unknown.

Repertoires were generated with immunoSEQ multiplex PCR, while TCRdb's copy carries only in-frame clones and drops some. The sample consists of roughly 100,000 clones, around nine tenths of them appearing once. Trimming took 8 bases from V and 3 from J; bases not matched to a gene: 4. Germline CDR1 is KGHDR and CDR2 is SFDVKD. CDR3 length equals 13 residues. Whole-study findings and limits: Along spike, vaccine-associated CD4 TCRs were found throughout, with dominance at 160-218 and 743-854. Spike-specific TCR breadth and depth grew following two AZD1222 doses.

The chain joins TRBV24-1 to TRBJ2-3, with TRBD2 identical over 7 bases. Sample: peripheral blood, taken on day 0 of AZD1222 vaccination. The receptor was isolated from an adult in good health. CDR3 in amino acids: CATMGGSTDTQYF. In nucleotides, the CDR3 is TGTGCCACCATGGGAGGGAGTACAGATACGCAGTATTTT.